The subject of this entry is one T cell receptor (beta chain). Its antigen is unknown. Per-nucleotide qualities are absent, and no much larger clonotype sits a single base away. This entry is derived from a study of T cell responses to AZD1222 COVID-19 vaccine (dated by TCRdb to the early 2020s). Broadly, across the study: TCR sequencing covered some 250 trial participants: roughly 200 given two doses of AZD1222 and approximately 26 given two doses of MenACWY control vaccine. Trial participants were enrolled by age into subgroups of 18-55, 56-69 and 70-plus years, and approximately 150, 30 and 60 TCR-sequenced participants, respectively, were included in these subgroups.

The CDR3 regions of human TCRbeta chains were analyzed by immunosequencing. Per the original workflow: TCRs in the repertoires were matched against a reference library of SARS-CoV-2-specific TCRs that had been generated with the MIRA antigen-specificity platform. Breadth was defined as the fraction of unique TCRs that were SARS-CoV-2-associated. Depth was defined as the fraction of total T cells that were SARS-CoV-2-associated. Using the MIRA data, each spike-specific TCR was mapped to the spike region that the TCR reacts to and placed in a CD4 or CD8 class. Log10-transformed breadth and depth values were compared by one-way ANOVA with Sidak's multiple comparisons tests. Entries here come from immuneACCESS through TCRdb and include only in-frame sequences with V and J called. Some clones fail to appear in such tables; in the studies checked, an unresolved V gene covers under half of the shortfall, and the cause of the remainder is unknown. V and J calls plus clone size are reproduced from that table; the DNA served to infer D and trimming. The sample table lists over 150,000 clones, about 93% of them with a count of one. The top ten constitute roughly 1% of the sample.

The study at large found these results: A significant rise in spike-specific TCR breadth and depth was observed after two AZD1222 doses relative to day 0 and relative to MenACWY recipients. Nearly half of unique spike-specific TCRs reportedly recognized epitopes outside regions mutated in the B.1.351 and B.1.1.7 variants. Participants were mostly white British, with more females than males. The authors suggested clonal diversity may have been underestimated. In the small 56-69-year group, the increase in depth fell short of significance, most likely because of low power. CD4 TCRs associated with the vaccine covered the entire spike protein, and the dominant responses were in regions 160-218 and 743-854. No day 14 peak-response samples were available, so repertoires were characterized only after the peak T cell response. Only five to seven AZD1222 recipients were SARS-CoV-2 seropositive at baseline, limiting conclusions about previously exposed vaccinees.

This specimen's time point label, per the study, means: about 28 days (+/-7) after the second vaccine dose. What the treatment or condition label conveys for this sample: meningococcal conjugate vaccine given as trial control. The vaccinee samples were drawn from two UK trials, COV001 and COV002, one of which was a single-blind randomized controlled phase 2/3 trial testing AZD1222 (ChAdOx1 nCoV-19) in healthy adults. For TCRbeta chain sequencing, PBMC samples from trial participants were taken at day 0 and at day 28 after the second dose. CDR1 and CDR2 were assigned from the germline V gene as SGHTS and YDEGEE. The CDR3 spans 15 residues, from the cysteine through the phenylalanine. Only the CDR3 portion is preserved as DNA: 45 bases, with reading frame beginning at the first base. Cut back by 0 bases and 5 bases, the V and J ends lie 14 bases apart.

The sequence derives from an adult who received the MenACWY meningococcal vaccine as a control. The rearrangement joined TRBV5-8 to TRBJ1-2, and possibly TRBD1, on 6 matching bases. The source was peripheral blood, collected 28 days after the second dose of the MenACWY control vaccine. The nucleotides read TGTGCCAGCAGCTTGGCCTCGACAGGCCGGTATGGCTACACCTTC. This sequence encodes CASSLASTGRYGYTF.